The TCR beta chain described here comes from a study of CD4 T cells in relation to SARS-CoV-2 and coronaviruses. Whole-study context: After less than eleven days of antigen culture, PBMC TCR beta CDR3s were sequenced. The restricting HLA molecule for shared crossreactive spike epitopes was mapped.

Unexposed donor CD4+ T cells date from about 2011-2018, before the COVID-19 pandemic. Isolation of CD4+ T cells took place after less than twelve days in culture. As cell numbers allowed, unexposed-donor CD4+ T cells faced SARS-CoV-2 S/N and four cold-coronavirus spikes. Each well had 2.1 million or so PBMCs in around 5% human AB serum with IL-2. The CDR3 covers 13 residues. V was shortened by 4 bases and J by 7 bases, with 10 bases between the two germline ends. TCRdb keeps only in-frame clones here, not all; method: immunoSEQ multiplex PCR. The table lists about 18,000 clones, around 73% of them singletons. With respect to this clone: What it recognizes is unknown.

The chain links TRBV12-3 or TRBV12-4 to TRBJ1-4; no firm D call. Source material: CD4+ T cells from PBMCs, cultured in vitro. This receptor was identified in a human donor in good health. The CDR3 is CASSSAGSEKLFF. The CDR3 DNA sequence: TGTGCCAGCAGTTCGGCAGGCTCTGAAAAACTGTTTTTT.